The 30 T cell receptor beta chains in this list originate from one sample, sequenced in a study of T cell changes during pregnancy in multiple sclerosis. Only in-frame clones appear in the TCRdb table, and some are missing; sequencing was by immunoSEQ multiplex PCR. The table has fewer than 85,000 clones, just over 90% seen once. Here the sequenced sample was peripheral blood, taken in the second trimester of pregnancy. Receptors originate from a female donor with multiple sclerosis, enrolled in a pregnancy study.

J is TRBJ1-1 and V is TRBV29-1; D unclear. This CDR3 has 9 amino acids. Between the trimmed V and J ends, which lost 8 bases and 6 bases, there was a span of 7 bases. Germline CDR1 reads SQVTM; CDR2 reads ANQGSEA. The DNA for the CDR3 is TGCAGCCCCTTCCCTGAAGCTTTCTTT. Its protein is CSPFPEAFF.

The chain couples TRBV27 to TRBJ2-1, with 15 bases that match TRBD2. Germline loops: CDR1 MNHEY, CDR2 SMNVEV (reference sequence). V lost 6 bases and J lost 10; bases outside the gene matches: 10. The CDR3 has 16 amino acids. The CDR3 sequence is CASRLLGLAGGREQFF. CDR3 DNA: TGTGCCAGCAGACTCCTAGGACTAGCGGGGGGGCGCGAGCAGTTCTTC.

This clone appeared a single time. The chain has TRBV19 and TRBJ2-2, with a tentative D call TRBD1 (5 bases). CDR3 length: 13 residues. With 8 bases removed from V and 3 bases from J, the gap between germline ends came to 10 bases. From germline, CDR1 is LNHDA and CDR2 SQIVND (reference sequence). CDR3 sequence (DNA): TGTGCCAGTGGAGACAGACACACCGGGGAGCTGTTTTTT. Its protein product is CASGDRHTGELFF.

The genes are TRBV7-8 and TRBJ1-6, with a tentative D call TRBD1 (5 bases). CDR3 length: 13 residues. Germline lookup yields CDR1 SGHVS and CDR2 FQNEAQ. The ends were cut back, 4 bases at V and 8 bases at J, with 9 bases in the middle. The CDR3 coding sequence is TGTGCCAGCAGCTGGGTAGGGGATTCACCCCTCCACTTT. Its protein product is CASSWVGDSPLHF.

The V gene is TRBV4-1, the J gene TRBJ1-1; unclear D gene. The germline gives CDR1 MGHRA, CDR2 YSYEKL. The CDR3 is 15 amino acids. Trimming pared 1 base from V and 2 bases from J, leaving 11 bases between. CDR3: CASSQVGEGNTEAFF. The CDR3 nucleotides are TGCGCCAGCAGCCAAGTTGGGGAGGGAAACACTGAAGCTTTCTTT.

This clone was seen a few times. The chain employs TRBV9 and TRBJ2-2, with TRBD1 matching 10 bases. The germline V gene encodes CDR1 SGDLS and CDR2 YYNGEE. The trim removed 4 bases at V and 5 bases at J, leaving 2 bases unmatched. This CDR3 spans 14 amino acids. The CDR3: CASSPGQGTGELFF. CDR3 bases: TGTGCCAGCAGCCCGGGACAGGGGACCGGGGAGCTGTTTTTT.

Details on this clone: Other DNA sequences in the sample encode the same CDR3. CDR3 sequence reads: CASSLSTGNQPQHF. The DNA for the CDR3 is TGTGCCAGCAGCTTGTCGACAGGCAATCAGCCCCAGCATTTT. This chain links TRBV7-9 with TRBJ1-5; D possibly corresponds to TRBD1 (5 bases). Between the trimmed V and J ends, which lost 3 bases and 2 bases, there was a span of 8 bases. Germline V gives CDR1 SEHNR, CDR2 FQNEAQ (reference sequence). This CDR3 contains 14 residues.

This sequence joins TRBV10-1 and TRBJ1-5; D gene ambiguous. The CDR3 covers 11 residues. The V end was cut by 9 bases, the J end by 8 bases, with 11 bases between. Germline V gene sequence: CDR1 WNHNN, CDR2 SYGVQD (reference sequence). The CDR3 sequence is CARENSEPQHF. The CDR3 DNA reads TGCGCCAGGGAGAATAGTGAGCCCCAGCATTTT.

This clone was found once. The chain joins TRBV19 to TRBJ1-2, with D tentatively TRBD1 (6 bases). The V gene's germline CDR1 is LNHDA and CDR2 SQIVND (reference sequence). Between the trimmed V and J ends, which lost 1 base and 8 bases, there was a span of 14 bases. This CDR3 has 14 residues. The CDR3 DNA reads TGTGCCAGTAGTATAGTTTGGACAGAGGTGGGCTACACCTTC. It specifies CASSIVWTEVGYTF.

The V call is TRBV7-6, the J call TRBJ1-2, with 7 bases matching TRBD1. V lost 2 bases, J lost 6 bases, and 6 bases stayed unmatched. Germline V gives CDR1 SGHVS, CDR2 FNYEAQ. The CDR3 runs to 14 residues. The chain's CDR3 is CASSLQTGWDGYTF. CDR3 nucleotide sequence: TGTGCCAGCAGCTTACAGACAGGGTGGGATGGCTACACCTTC.

The V gene is TRBV6-1, the J gene TRBJ2-7; perhaps TRBD1 as D (5 bases). CDR1 MNHNS and CDR2 SASEGT come from the germline V gene. V was pared by 1 base and J by 0 bases, with 10 bases between. This CDR3 has 15 residues. Here the CDR3 DNA reads TGTGCCAGCAGTGAAGGGCAGGGAAGCTCCTACGAGCAGTACTTC. Its translation is CASSEGQGSSYEQYF.

J is TRBJ2-5 and V is TRBV11-2; 9 positions agree with TRBD2. After removal of 1 base from V and 4 bases from J, the junction contained 7 bases not matched to a gene. The CDR3 loop spans 16 amino acids. In germline, CDR1 is SGHAT, CDR2 FQNNGV. CDR3 sequence (DNA): TGTGCCAGCAGCTTAGGGGCGGGGGGGCAATCAGAGACCCAGTACTTC. It specifies CASSLGAGGQSETQYF.

The rearrangement links TRBV7-3 to TRBJ2-1, with 10 bases aligning to TRBD2. J gave up 4 bases and V 5 bases, and 8 bases lay outside the gene matches. Looked up from germline, CDR1 is SGHTA and CDR2 is FQGTGA. CDR3 length equals 16 residues. The CDR3 DNA reads as TGTGCCAGCAGCCCCCTAGGAGCGGGGGGGTACAATGAGCAGTTCTTC. Amino acid sequence: CASSPLGAGGYNEQFF.

The rearrangement uses TRBV10-2 and TRBJ1-1; maybe TRBD1 (6 bases). Germline-derived CDR1 and CDR2 are WSHSY and SAAADI. This CDR3 spans 13 amino acids. V lost 7 bases to trimming and J lost 1 base, with 10 bases between them. The CDR3, as DNA: TGCGCCAGCACCGAGGACAGGAACACTGAAGCTTTCTTT. This codes for CASTEDRNTEAFF.

The V call is TRBV6-1, the J call TRBJ2-7; 10 bases align to TRBD1. V lost 0 bases, J lost 7 bases, and 9 bases stayed unmatched. The CDR3 is made up of 16 amino acids. Germline CDR1 reads MNHNS; CDR2 reads SASEGT. CDR3 amino acids: CASSEALGQGRREQYF. For the CDR3, the DNA is TGTGCCAGCAGTGAAGCTCTGGGACAGGGGCGTCGGGAGCAGTACTTC.

The chain combines TRBV2 with TRBJ2-3, with D possibly TRBD2 on 5 matching bases. V lost 7 bases to trimming and J lost 6 bases, with 23 bases between them. The CDR3 is 16 amino acids. Looked up from germline, CDR1 is SNHLY and CDR2 is FYNNEI. CDR3 loop: CASIDPVEGGLDTQYF. The CDR3 coding sequence is TGTGCCAGCATAGACCCAGTAGAGGGCGGCCTGGATACGCAGTATTTT. Combining the CDR3 with reference TRBV2 and TRBJ2-3 gives the whole variable domain EPEVTQTPSHQVTQMGQEVILRCVPISNHLYFYWYRQILGQKVEFLVSFYNNEISEKSEIFDDQFSVERPDGSNFTLKIRSTKLEDSAMYFCASIDPVEGGLDTQYFGPGTRLTVL.

This chain joins TRBV18 and TRBJ2-6; TRBD1 agrees at 7 bases. The CDR3 is made up of 17 amino acids. After removal of 6 bases from V and 4 bases from J, the junction contained 12 bases not matched to a gene. The germline V gene encodes CDR1 KGHSH and CDR2 LQKENI. The DNA of the CDR3 is TGTGCCAGCTCCCGCGACAGACAGGGTTCAGGGGCCAACGTCCTGACTTTC. It yields the protein CASSRDRQGSGANVLTF.

The chain joins TRBV30 to TRBJ1-2; no firm D call. Germline assignment: CDR1 GTSNPN and CDR2 SVGIG (reference sequence). This CDR3 has 13 residues. The ends were cut back, 2 bases at V and 4 bases at J, with 11 bases in the middle. As DNA, the CDR3 is TGTGCCTGGAGTCCGCAGGTGCGCTATGGCTACACCTTC. This encodes CAWSPQVRYGYTF. The whole variable domain, filled in from reference TRBV30 and TRBJ1-2, reads SQTIHQWPATLVQPVGSPLSLECTVEGTSNPNLYWYRQAAGRGLQLLFYSVGIGQISSEVPQNLSASRPQDRQFILSSKKLLLSDSGFYLCAWSPQVRYGYTFGSGTRLTVV.

This clone has just one count. This chain links TRBV4-1 with TRBJ1-1, with a tentative D call TRBD1 (5 bases). The CDR3 covers 14 residues. Germline CDR1 MGHRA, CDR2 YSYEKL. V was pared by 6 bases and J by 1 base, with 12 bases between. CDR3 bases: TGCGCCAGCAGGGGGCTGCTAAAGAACACTGAAGCTTTCTTT. Encoded protein: CASRGLLKNTEAFF.

The genes are TRBV15 and TRBJ2-1, with 9 bases matching TRBD2. Germline V gives CDR1 LNHNV, CDR2 YYDKDF (reference sequence). V lost 0 bases and J lost 7; bases outside the gene matches: 7. This CDR3 comprises 16 residues. CDR3 sequence (DNA): TGTGCCACCAGCAGAGATAGGAGCGGGGGGAGAAATGAGCAGTTCTTC. Translation: CATSRDRSGGRNEQFF.

The chain couples TRBV5-1 to TRBJ1-2; tentatively, D is TRBD1 (5 bases). The germline V gene has CDR1 SGHRS and CDR2 YFSETQ. This CDR3 contains 14 residues. The germline V and J ends were trimmed by 0 bases and 6 bases, with 12 bases remaining between them. CDR3 amino acids: CASSLAPGLDGYTF. The CDR3 nucleotides are TGCGCCAGCAGCTTGGCCCCAGGGTTGGATGGCTACACCTTC.

This chain uses TRBV4-1 with TRBJ2-1; D possibly corresponds to TRBD2 (6 bases). This CDR3 comprises 13 residues. V was trimmed by 0 bases and J by 7 bases, leaving 7 bases between them. CDR1 is MGHRA and CDR2 is YSYEKL in the germline V gene. The CDR3 DNA sequence: TGCGCCAGCAGCCAAGAGGGAGGAAATGAGCAGTTCTTC. Protein: CASSQEGGNEQFF.

The rearrangement uses TRBV5-4 and TRBJ2-7; TRBD2 might be the D (6 bases). This CDR3 is 16 amino acids long. In germline, CDR1 is SGHNT, CDR2 YYREEE (reference sequence). Between the trimmed V and J ends, which lost 3 bases and 6 bases, there was a span of 22 bases. CDR3 sequence reads: CASSWGGARPEREQYF. The CDR3, as DNA: TGTGCCAGCAGCTGGGGAGGAGCCCGACCAGAGCGCGAGCAGTACTTC.

The CDR3 coding sequence is TGTGCCAGCCGTATCGGACAGGCAGGCTCACCCCTCCACTTT. This encodes CASRIGQAGSPLHF. The rearrangement links TRBV6-5 to TRBJ1-6; 7 bases are shared with TRBD1. Germline V gene data show CDR1 as MNHEY and CDR2 as SVGAGI. This CDR3 comprises 14 residues. J gave up 10 bases and V 8 bases, and 11 bases lay outside the gene matches.

This sequence joins TRBV6-1 and TRBJ1-2; D is unclear. The germline gives CDR1 MNHNS, CDR2 SASEGT. The CDR3 extends over 14 amino acids. Trimming shortened V by 3 bases and J by 0 bases, and 8 bases separated the two germline ends. Written as DNA, the CDR3 is TGTGCCAGCAGTGATCTCGGTACTAACTATGGCTACACCTTC. Translating it yields CASSDLGTNYGYTF.

This chain connects TRBV5-1 to TRBJ2-5; 9 bases agree with TRBD2. The CDR3 covers 15 residues. Germline V gene lookup returns CDR1 SGHRS and CDR2 YFSETQ. With 7 bases clipped from V and 4 bases from J, the junction kept 11 bases outside the gene matches. The CDR3 DNA reads as TGCGCCAGCCTCAAGGGGGGGACTAGCAGAGAGACCCAGTACTTC. Amino acid sequence: CASLKGGTSRETQYF.

The chain is built from TRBV10-3 and TRBJ2-1; 13 bases map to TRBD2. Per the germline V gene, CDR1 is ENHRY and CDR2 is SYGVKD. The CDR3 sequence is 16 residues long. V lost 7 bases and J lost 7; bases outside the gene matches: 10. The CDR3 DNA sequence: TGTGCCATCACTCCTACTAGCGGGGGGGCGATTAATGAGCAGTTCTTC. This encodes CAITPTSGGAINEQFF.

The V call is TRBV18, the J call TRBJ2-5, with D possibly being TRBD1 (5 bases). The CDR3 runs 15 residues. Germline V gene data show CDR1 as KGHSH and CDR2 as LQKENI. With 3 bases removed from V and 4 bases from J, the gap between germline ends came to 15 bases. CDR3 bases: TGTGCCAGCTCACCTCGCAGGGCAGTGACAGAGACCCAGTACTTC. Translation gives CASSPRRAVTETQYF.

V and J are TRBV25-1 and TRBJ2-1; TRBD1 aligns across 10 bases. Per the germline V gene, CDR1 is MGHDK and CDR2 is SYGVNS. V shed 8 bases, J shed 6 bases, and the junction held 19 bases outside the gene matches. The CDR3 loop spans 18 amino acids. CDR3 in DNA: TGTGCCAGCGGACCGGGACAGGGGTGGATCCTACCTAGCAATGAGCAGTTCTTC. Its translation is CASGPGQGWILPSNEQFF.

The chain is built from TRBV29-1 and TRBJ1-2; 9 nucleotides agree with TRBD1. With 4 bases clipped from V and 5 bases from J, the junction kept 2 bases outside the gene matches. The CDR3 extends over 12 amino acids. Germline CDR1 reads SQVTM; CDR2 reads ANQGSEA. In DNA form, the CDR3 reads TGCAGCGTTGCGGACAGGGGATATGGCTACACCTTC. Translation gives CSVADRGYGYTF.